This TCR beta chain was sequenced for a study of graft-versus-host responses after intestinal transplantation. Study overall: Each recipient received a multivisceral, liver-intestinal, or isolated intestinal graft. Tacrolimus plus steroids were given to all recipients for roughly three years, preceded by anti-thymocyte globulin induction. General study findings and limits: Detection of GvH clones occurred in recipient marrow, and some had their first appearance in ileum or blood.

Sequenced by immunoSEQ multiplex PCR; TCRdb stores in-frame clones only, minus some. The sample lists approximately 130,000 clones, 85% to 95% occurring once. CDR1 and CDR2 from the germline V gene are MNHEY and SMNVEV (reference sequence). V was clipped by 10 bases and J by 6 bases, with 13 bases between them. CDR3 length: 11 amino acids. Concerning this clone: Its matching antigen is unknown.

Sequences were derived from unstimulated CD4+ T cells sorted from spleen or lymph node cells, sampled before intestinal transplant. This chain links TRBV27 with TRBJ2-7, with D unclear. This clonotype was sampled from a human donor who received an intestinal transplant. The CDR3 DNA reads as TGTGCCATGTCATATGCTTCCGAGCAGTACTTC. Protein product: CAMSYASEQYF.